This T cell receptor beta chain came from a study of CD8+ T cells in alopecia areata. Reverse transcription of extracted RNA yielded cDNA, which provided the sequencing template. Profiling relied on immunoSEQ multiplex PCR, and the TCRdb table lists in-frame clones only, not all of them. The sample consists of 150,000 to 200,000 clones, about 67% of them appearing once. This clone was observed a few times. The sequence came from a human donor with alopecia areata. The source was CD8+ T cells sorted from blood, collected at week 0.

The CDR3 region has the DNA TGTGCCAGCAGCATCCCACAGGGGGCTTATGCCTACGAGCAGTACTTC. Its protein product is CASSIPQGAYAYEQYF. The chain employs TRBV11-3 and TRBJ2-7; 9 positions match TRBD1. The CDR3 is 16 amino acids. The ends lost 5 bases at V and 2 bases at J; junction bases unmatched: 10. Germline V gene sequence: CDR1 SGHNT, CDR2 YENEEA.